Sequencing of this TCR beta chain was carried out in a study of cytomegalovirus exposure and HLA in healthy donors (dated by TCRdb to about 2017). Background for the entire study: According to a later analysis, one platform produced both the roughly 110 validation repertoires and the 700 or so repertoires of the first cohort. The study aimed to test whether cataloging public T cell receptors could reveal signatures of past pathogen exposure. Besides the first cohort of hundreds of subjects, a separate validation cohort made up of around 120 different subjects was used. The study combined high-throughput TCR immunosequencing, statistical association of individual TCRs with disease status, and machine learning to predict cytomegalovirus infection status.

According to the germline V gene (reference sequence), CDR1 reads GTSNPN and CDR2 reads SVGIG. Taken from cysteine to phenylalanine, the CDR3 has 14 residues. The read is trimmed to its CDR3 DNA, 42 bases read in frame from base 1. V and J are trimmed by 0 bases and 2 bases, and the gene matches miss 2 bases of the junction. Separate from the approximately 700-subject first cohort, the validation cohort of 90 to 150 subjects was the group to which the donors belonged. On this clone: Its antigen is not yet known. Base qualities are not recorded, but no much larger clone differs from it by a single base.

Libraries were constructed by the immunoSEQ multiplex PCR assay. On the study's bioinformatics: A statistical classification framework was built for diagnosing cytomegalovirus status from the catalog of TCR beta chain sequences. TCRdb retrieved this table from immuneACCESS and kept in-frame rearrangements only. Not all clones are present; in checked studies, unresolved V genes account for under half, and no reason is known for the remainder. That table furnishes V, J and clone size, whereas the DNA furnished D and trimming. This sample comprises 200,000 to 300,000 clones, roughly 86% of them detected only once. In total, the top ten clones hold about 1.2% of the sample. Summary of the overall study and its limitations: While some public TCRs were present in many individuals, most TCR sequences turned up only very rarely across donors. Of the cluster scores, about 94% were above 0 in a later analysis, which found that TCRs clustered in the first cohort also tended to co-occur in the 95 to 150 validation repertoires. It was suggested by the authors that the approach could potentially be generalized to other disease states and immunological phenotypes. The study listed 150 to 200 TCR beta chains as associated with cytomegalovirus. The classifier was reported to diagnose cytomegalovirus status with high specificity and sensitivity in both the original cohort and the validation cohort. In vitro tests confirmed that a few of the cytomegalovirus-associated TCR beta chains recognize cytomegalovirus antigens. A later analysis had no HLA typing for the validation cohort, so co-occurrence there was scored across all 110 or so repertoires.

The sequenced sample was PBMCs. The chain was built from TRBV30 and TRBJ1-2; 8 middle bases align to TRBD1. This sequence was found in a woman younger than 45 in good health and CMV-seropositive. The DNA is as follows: TGTGCCTGGAGTGTCAGGACAGGGAACTATGGCTACACCTTC. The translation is CAWSVRTGNYGYTF.